This note documents a single T cell receptor (beta chain) sequence. Its antigen is as yet unknown. The germline V gene encodes CDR1 DFQATT and CDR2 SNEGSKA (reference sequence). This CDR3 has 17 amino acids. V lost 0 bases, J lost 5 bases, and 21 bases lay in between. The data are from a study of blood T cells in healthy people across ages. A J-beta primer mix and a sample-barcoded 5' primer were used in a second PCR of about 7 to 12 cycles. Using its own MiXCR run on the 5' RACE reads, TCRdb lists one record per CDR3 protein. This table holds about 1,600,000 distinct CDR3 sequences, 42% found once. Study observations and caveats: The fall in TCR beta diversity per million T cells was roughly linear with age. Relative to aged donors, long-lived donors carried more naive CD4+ cells and displayed higher diversity. Possibly, changes in expanded clonotypes were confounded because donor CMV status was unknown.

The receptor was derived from a woman under 30 in good health. Sequences were obtained from blood. The V call is TRBV20-1, the J call TRBJ2-3; perhaps TRBD2 as D (6 bases). This chain's CDR3 is CSARDLGGPYVGDTQYF. CDR3 DNA: TGCAGTGCTAGAGATCTGGGAGGCCCCTACGTGGGAGATACGCAGTATTTT.